What follows describes a single T cell receptor (beta chain). The antigen is not known. The CDR3 is 14 residues long. CDR1 and CDR2 from the germline V gene are SEHNR and FQNEAQ (reference sequence). V was cut by 4 bases and J by 10 bases, with 17 bases left in between. These data originate in a study of graft-versus-host responses after intestinal transplantation. At the level of the study: The whole recipient group had anti-thymocyte globulin induction followed by tacrolimus and steroids for about three years.

Notes on the study in general: GvH clones surfaced in recipient marrow, some emerging earlier in ileum or blood. Those patients showing graft-donor T cell macrochimerism displayed high graft-versus-host to host-versus-graft clonal ratios in allografts.

Clones were read by immunoSEQ multiplex PCR, and TCRdb kept only the in-frame ones, dropping some. This table holds 30,000 to 50,000 clones, 90% to 95% found once. This receptor was obtained from a human donor who was the organ donor for an intestinal transplant. Specimen: unstimulated CD8+ T cells sorted from spleen or lymph node cells, collected before transplant. This chain connects TRBV7-9 to TRBJ1-5; D is uncertain. CDR3 sequence (DNA): TGTGCCAGCAGCTCACCGGGCCCAGGTGAACCCCAGCATTTT. Its protein is CASSSPGPGEPQHF.